A single T cell receptor (beta chain) is shown here with its context. Other DNA sequences in the sample encode the same CDR3. In the study's own analysis: Estimates of nucleated cell counts were drawn from the amplification of reference gene primers. The data were produced by immunoSEQ multiplex PCR, yet TCRdb's version contains in-frame clones alone and is incomplete. The V and J calls and clone size come from that table; D and trimming were worked out from the DNA. The repertoire holds around 310,000 clones, with about 89% as singletons. This specimen belongs to a study of blood T cell repertoires in COVID-19. Background on the study: Material from acute and convalescent COVID-19 was sourced from the United States, Italy and Spain. PBMCs, B-cell-depleted T cells, or T cells were the source of the cDNA or gDNA that made up the material.

This clonotype was obtained from an older woman with acute or convalescent COVID-19. Sequenced material: peripheral blood.

CDR3 DNA sequence: TGCGCCAGCAGTAATCGGGAGGTCACAGATACGCAGTATTTT. This translates into CASSNREVTDTQYF. The rearrangement uses TRBV5-1 and TRBJ2-3; 7 nucleotides match TRBD2. The CDR3 contains 14 residues. The J segment lost 2 bases and the V segment lost 5 bases, leaving 5 bases of the junction unmatched. Per the germline V gene, CDR1 is SGHRS and CDR2 is YFSETQ.